A selection of T cell receptor beta chains follows, all from one sample in a study of identical twins. TCRdb passed the 5' RACE reads through MiXCR, listing each CDR3 protein once. This table holds 300,000 to 400,000 distinct CDR3 sequences, roughly 9% found once. Sequenced sample: naive T cells sorted from blood. The source is a woman in her forties or fifties in good health. CDR3s include the opening cysteine and the closing phenylalanine or tryptophan. D genes are given only for firm matches. The size entry is marked missing in some rows and otherwise reads once, few, many or a size class.

cdr3_nt	cdr3_aa	v_call	d_call	j_call	clone_size
TGTGCCAGCAGCATAGACAGGGTGAGCTACACCTTC	CASSIDRVSYTF	TRBV6-2/TRBV6-3	TRBD1	TRBJ1-2	.
TGCAGTGCTAGTCCGAGCGGGGAAGAGGAAAAACTGTTTTTT	CSASPSGEEEKLFF	TRBV20-1	.	TRBJ1-4	few
TGCAGTGCTAGAGCTGCTAATGAGCAGTTCTTC	CSARAANEQFF	TRBV20-1	.	TRBJ2-1	many
TGCGCCAGCAGCTTCACACCGGGACAGACCTACGAGCAGTACTTC	CASSFTPGQTYEQYF	TRBV5-1	TRBD1	TRBJ2-7	.
TGTGCCAGCAGTCCCCGGACAGGGAACTATGGCTACACCTTC	CASSPRTGNYGYTF	TRBV6-6	TRBD1	TRBJ1-2	many
TGTGCCAGCAACCCTGCCGGGACAGGGAGTACCTACGAGCAGTACTTC	CASNPAGTGSTYEQYF	TRBV7-9	TRBD1	TRBJ2-7	.
TGTGCCAGCCGGGAGACGGCCACCGGGGAGCTGTTTTTT	CASRETATGELFF	TRBV12-3/TRBV12-4	.	TRBJ2-2	many
TGTGCCAGCAACCCGGGTCCTTCGAACACTGAAGCTTTCTTT	CASNPGPSNTEAFF	TRBV5-4	.	TRBJ1-1	.
TGTGCCAGTAGTATGTTGGGAAGCAATCAGCCCCAGCATTTT	CASSMLGSNQPQHF	TRBV19	.	TRBJ1-5	.
TGCAGCGCCGGGCGGACAGGGGGGTTCGCTTTCTTT	CSAGRTGGFAFF	TRBV29-1	TRBD1	TRBJ1-1	many
TGTGCCAGCATGCTGGGACAGAGGGGAGAGTTTTGGGGCGGGGCAGGTACGCAGTATTTT	CASMLGQRGEFWGGAGTQYF	TRBV11-2	.	TRBJ2-3	few
TGTGCCACCAGCCCCACTGGGACAGGGTATTCACGTGGCTACACCTTC	CATSPTGTGYSRGYTF	TRBV24-1	TRBD1	TRBJ1-2	.
TGTGCCAGCAGTCTAGGGGCGGGAGGGCCCTCGGGAGAGACCCAGTACTTC	CASSLGAGGPSGETQYF	TRBV12-3/TRBV12-4	TRBD2	TRBJ2-5	.
TGCGCCAGCAGTACCGCCGGGACAGGGATTGAGACCCAGTACTTC	CASSTAGTGIETQYF	TRBV5-1	TRBD1	TRBJ2-5	.
TGTGCCAGCAGCTTGCCTGACAGGGGGCCCCCTTACAATGAGCAGTTCTTC	CASSLPDRGPPYNEQFF	TRBV5-6	TRBD1	TRBJ2-1	many
TGTGCCAGCGGGGGGGGCTATGGCTACACCTTC	CASGGGYGYTF	TRBV3-1	.	TRBJ1-2	many